This TCR beta chain was recorded in a study of T cells after yellow fever vaccination. Study-level findings and limits: Relatively few clonotypes were ones that appeared in both CD4 and CD8 compartments. Re-detected after boosting: most primary clones, about 95% of CD4 and roughly 88% of CD8.

This clonotype was recorded many times. What it binds is unknown. TCR cDNA was made by 5'RACE template switching, adding a universal primer site and UMIs. TCRdb re-called the 5' RACE reads through MiXCR, storing one row per CDR3 protein. The repertoire has around 350,000 distinct CDR3 sequences, roughly 6.2% of them found once; the top ten carry roughly 15%. The V and J ends lost 7 bases and 8 bases respectively, with 24 bases between them. This CDR3 contains 16 residues. Germline V gives CDR1 SEHNR, CDR2 FQNEAQ (reference sequence). The TCR sequence derives from a man between 25 and 39 years old who received the YFV17D yellow fever vaccine. Source: PBMCs, taken 5 days after the yellow fever booster vaccination. The V gene is TRBV7-9, the J gene TRBJ2-1, with D hard to call. CDR3 protein: CASTELGRLYVDEQFF. CDR3 bases: TGTGCCAGCACCGAGCTTGGGCGGCTATACGTTGATGAGCAGTTCTTC.